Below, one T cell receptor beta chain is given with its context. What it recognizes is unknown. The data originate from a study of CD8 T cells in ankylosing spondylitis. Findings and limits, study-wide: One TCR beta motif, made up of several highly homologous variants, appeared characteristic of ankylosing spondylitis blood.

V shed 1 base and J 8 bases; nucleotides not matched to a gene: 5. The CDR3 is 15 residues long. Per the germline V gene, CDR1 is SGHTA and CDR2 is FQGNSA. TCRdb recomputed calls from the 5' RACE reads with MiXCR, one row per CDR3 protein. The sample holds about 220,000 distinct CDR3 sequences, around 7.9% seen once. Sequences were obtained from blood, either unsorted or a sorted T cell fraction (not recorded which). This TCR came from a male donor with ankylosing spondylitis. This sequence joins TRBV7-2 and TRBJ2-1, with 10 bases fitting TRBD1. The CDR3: CASSLGGTGVDEQFF. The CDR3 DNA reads TGTGCCAGCAGCTTAGGAGGGACAGGGGTAGATGAGCAGTTCTTC.